Sequencing of this T cell receptor (beta chain) was carried out in a study of cytomegalovirus exposure and HLA in healthy donors. This CDR3 spans 16 amino acids. Germline CDR1 reads SGHAT; CDR2 reads FQDESV (reference sequence). V trimming: 5 bases; J trimming: 5 bases; junction bases outside the gene matches: 9. A multiplex PCR was run with 60 Vbeta primers and 13 Jbeta primers. The protocol was immunoSEQ multiplex PCR, while the TCRdb copy is restricted to in-frame clones and leaves out a portion. The data contain roughly 150,000 clones, 70% of them seen just once; the ten biggest clones take up about 1.5%.

The sequence came from a woman aged 25 to 39 in good health and CMV-seronegative. Sequencing input: PBMCs. The V call is TRBV11-1, the J call TRBJ1-4; 9 bases are a match to TRBD1. The CDR3 sequence is CASSLDTGTGNEKLFF. The CDR3 DNA sequence: TGTGCCAGCAGCCTCGACACCGGGACAGGGAATGAAAAACTGTTTTTT.